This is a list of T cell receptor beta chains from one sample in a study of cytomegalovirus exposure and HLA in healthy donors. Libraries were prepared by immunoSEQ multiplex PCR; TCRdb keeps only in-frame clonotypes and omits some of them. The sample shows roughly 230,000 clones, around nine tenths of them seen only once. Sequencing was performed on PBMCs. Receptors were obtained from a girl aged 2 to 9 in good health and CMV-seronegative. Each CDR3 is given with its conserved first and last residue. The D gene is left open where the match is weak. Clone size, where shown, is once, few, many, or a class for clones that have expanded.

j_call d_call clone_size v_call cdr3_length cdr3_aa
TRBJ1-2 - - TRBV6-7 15 CASSRIGGHRTGYTF
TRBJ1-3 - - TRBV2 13 CARTQVSGNTIYF
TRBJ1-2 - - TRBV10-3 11 CAMAQDRGYTF
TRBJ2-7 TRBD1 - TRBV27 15 CASSARTGVRNEQYF
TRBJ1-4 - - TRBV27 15 CASRARTIYNEKLFF
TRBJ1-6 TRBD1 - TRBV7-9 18 CASSAGQGLNPYNSPLHF
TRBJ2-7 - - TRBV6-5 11 CATTGGDEQYF
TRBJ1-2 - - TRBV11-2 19 CASSPRPDSLPLANYGYTF
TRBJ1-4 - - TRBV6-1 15 CASSETLGGGEKLFF
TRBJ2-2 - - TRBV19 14 CASNPPGNTGELFF
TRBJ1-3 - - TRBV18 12 CASSPLPGQDCF
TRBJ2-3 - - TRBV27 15 CASSPLGAVYGTQYF
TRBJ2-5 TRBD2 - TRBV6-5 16 CASSYGGLAGEETQYF
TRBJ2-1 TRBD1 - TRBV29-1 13 CSQESGGRHEQFF
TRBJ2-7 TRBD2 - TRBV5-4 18 CASSAEGVTSGVTYEQYF
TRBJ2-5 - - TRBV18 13 CASSPASQETQYF
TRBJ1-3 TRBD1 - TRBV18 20 CASSSLRGQGALSSGNTIYF
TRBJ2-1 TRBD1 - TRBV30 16 CAWSYYRGSSYNEQFF
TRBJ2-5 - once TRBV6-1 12 CANSDKQETQYF
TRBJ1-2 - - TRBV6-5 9 CASDGGYTF
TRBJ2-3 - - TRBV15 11 CATSSFSTQYF
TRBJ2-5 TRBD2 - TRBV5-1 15 CASSFSGKGQETQYF
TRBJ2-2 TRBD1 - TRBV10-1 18 CASSGTARAESRRGELFF
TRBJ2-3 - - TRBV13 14 CASSSNEVADTQYF
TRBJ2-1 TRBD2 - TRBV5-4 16 CASSLVGPGGYNEQFF
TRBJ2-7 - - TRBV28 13 CASQEWGGGEQYF
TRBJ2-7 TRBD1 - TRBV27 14 CASTGQGASYEQYF
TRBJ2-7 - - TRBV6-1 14 CASREEGALGEQYF
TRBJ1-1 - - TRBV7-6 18 CASSSTIPTQGLGTEAFF
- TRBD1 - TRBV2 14 CASWGTGGPYEQYF
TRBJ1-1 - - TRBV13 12 CASTSRNTEAFF
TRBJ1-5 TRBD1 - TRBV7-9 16 CASSLARTGNNQSQHF
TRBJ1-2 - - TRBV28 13 CASSLTDNYGYTF
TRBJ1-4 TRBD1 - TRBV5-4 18 CASSPWQGAPTTNEKLFF
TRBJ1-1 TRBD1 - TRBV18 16 CASSPIGGQKNTEAFF
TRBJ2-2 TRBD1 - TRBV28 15 CASSLGTANTGELFF
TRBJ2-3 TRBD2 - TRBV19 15 CASRNSGRDTDTQYF
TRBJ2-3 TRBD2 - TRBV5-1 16 CASSFLAGRRTDTQYF
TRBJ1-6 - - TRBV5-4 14 CASSLVGGLSPLHF
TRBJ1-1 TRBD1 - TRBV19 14 CASIKQGPNTEAFF
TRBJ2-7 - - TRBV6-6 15 CASSYSPDNSYEQYF
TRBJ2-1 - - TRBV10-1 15 CASSPRAGPYNEQFF
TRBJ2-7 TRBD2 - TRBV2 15 CASTEGRVPIPEQYF
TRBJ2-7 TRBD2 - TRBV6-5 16 CASSLTSGRAGYEQYF
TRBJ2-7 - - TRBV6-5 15 CASSYRAGLSYEQYF
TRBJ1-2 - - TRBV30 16 CAWSLRTSPGNYGYTF
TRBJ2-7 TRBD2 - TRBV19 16 CASSIDRLAGDHEQYF
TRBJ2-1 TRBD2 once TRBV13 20 CASSLGPPRLAGGPYNEQFF
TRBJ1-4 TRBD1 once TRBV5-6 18 CASSPGQAGTTTNEKLFF
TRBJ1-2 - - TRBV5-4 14 CASSPNRESYGYTF
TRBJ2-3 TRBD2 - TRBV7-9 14 CASSLGTKADTQYF
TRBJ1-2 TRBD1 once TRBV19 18 CASSLGTGGVSANYGYTF
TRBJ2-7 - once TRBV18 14 CASSPWNRDYEQYF
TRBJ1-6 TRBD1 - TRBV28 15 CASSFGGTETSPLHF
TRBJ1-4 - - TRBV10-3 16 CAISESAGRGGEKLFF